One T cell receptor (beta chain) is described in this entry. The CDR3 runs 16 residues. Per the germline V gene, CDR1 is SGHDN and CDR2 is FVKESK. Trimming cost V 6 bases and J 0 bases; bases outside gene matches: 9. This specimen belongs to a study of shared clonotypes between healthy human individuals. For sorted subsets, 150 to 250 ng DNA per replicate equaled about 30,000 T cell genomes. The data were produced by immunoSEQ multiplex PCR, yet TCRdb's version contains in-frame clones alone and is incomplete. The table shows approximately 1,500,000 clones, with roughly 98% occurring only once. Sequences were obtained from naive CD4+ T cells sorted from blood. This sample's subset: CD45RA+ positively selected. This chain uses TRBV14 with TRBJ2-5; 8 bases match TRBD2. This receptor was obtained from a man aged 25 to 40 in good health. The CDR3 loop is CASSPVGGRYQETQYF. The DNA of the CDR3 is TGTGCCAGCAGTCCCGTTGGCGGGAGGTACCAAGAGACCCAGTACTTC.